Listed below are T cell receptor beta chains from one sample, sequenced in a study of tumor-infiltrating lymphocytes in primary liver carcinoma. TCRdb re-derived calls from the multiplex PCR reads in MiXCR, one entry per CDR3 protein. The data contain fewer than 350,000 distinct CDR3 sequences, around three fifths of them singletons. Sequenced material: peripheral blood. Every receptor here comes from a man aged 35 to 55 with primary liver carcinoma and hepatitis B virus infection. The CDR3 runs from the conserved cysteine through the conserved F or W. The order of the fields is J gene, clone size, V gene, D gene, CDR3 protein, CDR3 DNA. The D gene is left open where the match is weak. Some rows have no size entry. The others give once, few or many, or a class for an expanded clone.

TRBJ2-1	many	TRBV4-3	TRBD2	CASSQEARGGEQFF	TGCGCCAGCAGCCAAGAGGCCCGGGGGGGTGAGCAGTTCTTC
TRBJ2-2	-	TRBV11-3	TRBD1	CASSLTGLNTGKLFF	TGTGCCAGCAGCCTGACAGGGTTAAACACCGGGAAGCTATTTTTT
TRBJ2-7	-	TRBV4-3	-	CVSSQGPGGGFIEQYF	TGCGTCAGCAGCCAAGGACCAGGAGGGGGTTTCATCGAGCAGTACTTC
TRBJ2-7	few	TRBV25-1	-	CASERGATYEQYF	TGTGCCAGCGAACGGGGGGCGACCTACGAGCAGTACTTC
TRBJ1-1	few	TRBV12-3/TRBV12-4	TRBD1	CASSWDRGTTEAFF	TGTGCCAGCAGTTGGGACAGGGGAACAACTGAAGCTTTCTTT
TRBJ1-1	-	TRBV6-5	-	CASNKGQVTEAFF	TGTGCCAGCAATAAAGGGCAGGTCACTGAAGCTTTCTTT
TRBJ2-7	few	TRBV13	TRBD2	CASSLRGIGYEQYF	TGTGCCAGCAGCTTGCGGGGGATTGGTTACGAGCAGTACTTC
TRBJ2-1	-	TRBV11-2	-	CASSPRTHYYNEQFF	TGCGCCAGCAGCCCCAGGACTCATTACTACAATGAGCAGTTCTTC
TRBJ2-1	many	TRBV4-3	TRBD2	CASSQEWGLAGVGYNEQFF	TGCGCCAGCAGCCAAGAATGGGGACTAGCGGGAGTAGGGTACAATGAGCAGTTCTTC
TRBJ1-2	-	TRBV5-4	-	CASSLAGINYGYTF	TGTGCCAGCAGCTTGGCTGGCATAAACTATGGCTACACCTTC
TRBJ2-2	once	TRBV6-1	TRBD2	CASSESSGSSGKLFF	TGTGCCAGCAGTGAGTCAAGCGGGAGCTCTGGGAAGCTGTTTTTT
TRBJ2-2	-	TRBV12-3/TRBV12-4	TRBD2	CTSRAGTPGAGELFF	TGTACCAGCCGAGCGGGGACTCCGGGAGCCGGGGAGCTGTTTTTT
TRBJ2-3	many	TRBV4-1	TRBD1	CASSRTGGQGTAQDTQYF	TGCGCCAGCAGCCGAACGGGTGGACAGGGGACAGCACAAGATACGCAGTATTTT
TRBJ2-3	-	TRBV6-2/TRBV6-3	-	CASIYGQGNTDTQYF	TGTGCCAGCATTTACGGTCAGGGGAACACAGATACGCAGTATTTT
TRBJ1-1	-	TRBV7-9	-	CASSLEAGQPEAFF	TGTGCCAGCAGCTTAGAGGCAGGACAGCCTGAAGCTTTCTTT
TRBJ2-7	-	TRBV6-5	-	CASSYSAGSSVFYEQYF	TGTGCCAGCAGTTACTCGGCGGGTAGCTCCGTCTTCTACGAGCAGTACTTC
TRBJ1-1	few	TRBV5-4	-	CASSFELMNTEAFF	TGTGCCAGCAGTTTTGAACTAATGAACACTGAAGCTTTCTTT